This T cell receptor beta chain derives from a study of T cells in Graves' hyperthyroidism and ophthalmopathy. The investigators amplified TCR beta CDR3 regions from RNA transcripts. The HTBI set primed first-round TCR CDR3 RT-PCR. TCRdb re-analysed the multiplex PCR reads in MiXCR, keeping a single row per CDR3 protein. Of about 380,000 distinct CDR3 sequences in the sample, around 20% were seen once. This clonotype was seen ten or more times. CDR3 length equals 14 residues. V was clipped by 7 bases and J by 5 bases, with 17 bases between them. In germline, CDR1 is SNHLY, CDR2 FYNNEI. This clonotype was sampled from a man between 18 and 35 years old with Graves' ophthalmopathy. The chain combines TRBV2 with TRBJ1-1, with D possibly TRBD1 on 6 matching bases. Material for sequencing was blood. CDR3: CASTPRGGGTEAFF. For the CDR3, the DNA is TGTGCCAGCACCCCAAGAGGGGGGGGTACTGAAGCTTTCTTT.